This TCR beta chain is from a study of vaccination and CD4 T cells after COVID-19. Background on the study: Convalescent patients, SARS-CoV-2 positive by nasal swab PCR, comprised fewer than 10 mild cases and one severe case. Post-vaccination specimens were collected at a median of approximately 66 days following dose two (range 14 to 241).

Concerning this clonotype itself: The antigen is unknown.

Trimming cost V 3 bases and J 0 bases, with 15 bases left between them. The germline V gene encodes CDR1 DFQATT and CDR2 SNEGSKA (reference sequence). The CDR3 has 16 residues. CD4+ T cells that had been cultured provided DNA sequenced with the Oncomine TCR Beta short-read assay. Cultured CD4+ T cells were the source of extracted genomic DNA. Via MiXCR, TCRdb re-called the PCR reads, giving one row per CDR3 protein. The repertoire holds 2,000 or so distinct CDR3 sequences, about half seen once, with roughly 88% in the top ten. The treatment: roughly ten-day PBMC culture with coronavirus spike peptide pools or control peptides (ViraFEST assay). Expanded clonotypes were found by TCR sequencing after peptide-pool stimulation (ViraFEST).

This chain links TRBV20-1 with TRBJ1-3, with a possible D match to TRBD1 (5 bases). The receptor's source is a human donor who had recovered from COVID-19. The sample consisted of CD4+ T cells from blood, cultured in vitro, taken after SARS-CoV-2 vaccination. The chain's CDR3 is CSARNRTGVSGNTIYF. The CDR3 region has the DNA TGCAGTGCTAGGAATCGGACGGGGGTCTCTGGAAACACCATATATTTT.